Each of the 26 T cell receptor beta chains below was sequenced from the same sample in a study of T cell changes during pregnancy in multiple sclerosis. Clones were sequenced by immunoSEQ multiplex PCR, and TCRdb holds only the in-frame ones, with some missing. The repertoire has over 25,000 clones, around nine tenths of them found once; the top ten carry 5% to 7.5%. The sample here was CD8+ T cells from peripheral blood mononuclear cells, taken before pregnancy. The receptors shown here come from a female donor with multiple sclerosis, enrolled in a pregnancy study.

The genes are TRBV27 and TRBJ2-7; perhaps TRBD1 as D (5 bases). From germline, CDR1 is MNHEY and CDR2 SMNVEV (reference sequence). V lost 5 bases to trimming and J lost 6 bases, with 17 bases between them. The CDR3 extends over 14 amino acids. CDR3 sequence (DNA): TGTGCCAGCAGTCCATTCAGTCCCCAGGGCGAGCAGTACTTC. This gives the protein CASSPFSPQGEQYF.

V is TRBV2 and J is TRBJ2-6, with TRBD1 matching over 7 bases. V dropped 7 bases and J dropped 0; count of bases not matched to a gene: 6. Germline CDR1 SNHLY, CDR2 FYNNEI. The CDR3 length is 16 residues. CDR3 in DNA: TGTGCCAGCAAGGGGGCTTCCTTCTCTGGGGCCAACGTCCTGACTTTC. As protein: CASKGASFSGANVLTF.

The chain carries TRBV7-9 and TRBJ2-7, with TRBD2 identical over 12 bases. This CDR3 comprises 16 residues. Germline V lookup: CDR1 SEHNR, CDR2 FQNEAQ (reference sequence). Trimming removed 4 bases from V and 0 bases from J; junction bases left unmatched: 4. CDR3 nucleotides: TGTGCCAGCAGCTCGACTAGCGGGAGTCTCTCCTACGAGCAGTACTTC. Protein: CASSSTSGSLSYEQYF.

J is TRBJ2-7 and V is TRBV28; D is unresolved. V gave up 5 bases and J gave up 2 bases, with 7 bases separating them. From germline, CDR1 is MDHEN and CDR2 SYDVKM. This CDR3 spans 12 amino acids. Here the CDR3 DNA reads TGTGCCAGCAGTCATGCGGCCTACGAGCAGTACTTC. Amino acids: CASSHAAYEQYF.

The rearrangement uses TRBV9 and TRBJ2-1, with 10 bases lining up with TRBD2. Germline V gives CDR1 SGDLS, CDR2 YYNGEE. This CDR3 comprises 15 residues. After removal of 3 bases from V and 3 bases from J, the junction contained 3 bases not matched to a gene. The CDR3 reads CASSAGLANYNEQFF. In DNA form, the CDR3 reads TGTGCCAGCAGCGCGGGACTAGCGAACTACAATGAGCAGTTCTTC.

The genes are TRBV7-3 and TRBJ1-4, with a possible D match to TRBD1 (6 bases). The CDR3 has 16 amino acids. V lost 9 bases to trimming and J lost 0 bases, with 17 bases between them. CDR1 SGHTA and CDR2 FQGTGA come from the germline V gene. The CDR3 protein is CASSLWTDATNEKLFF. CDR3 bases: TGTGCCAGTTCTCTATGGACAGATGCAACTAATGAAAAACTGTTTTTT.

This clone has a single count. The chain is built from TRBV2 and TRBJ1-2; TRBD1 matches at 9 bases. Germline CDR1 reads SNHLY; CDR2 reads FYNNEI. This CDR3 is built from 17 residues. The ends lost 7 bases at V and 4 bases at J; junction bases unmatched: 16. Here the CDR3 DNA reads TGTGCCAGCAAGGGGTTTACAGGGGGCGAGAGGTCCTATGGCTACACCTTC. Residues: CASKGFTGGERSYGYTF.

The chain employs TRBV27 and TRBJ2-5, with 12 bases identical to TRBD2. Germline trimming cut 0 bases from V and 4 bases from J; bases unmatched to any gene: 0. The CDR3 is made up of 15 amino acids. The V gene's germline CDR1 is MNHEY and CDR2 SMNVEV (reference sequence). The CDR3 is CASSLSGLAGETQYF. The CDR3 region has the DNA TGTGCCAGCAGTTTATCGGGACTAGCGGGAGAGACCCAGTACTTC.

This chain uses TRBV7-9 with TRBJ1-1; no clear D. The CDR3 covers 15 residues. Trimming removed 0 bases at V and 4 bases at J, with 12 bases between. Germline assignment: CDR1 SEHNR and CDR2 FQNEAQ (reference sequence). The CDR3 bases are TGTGCCAGCAGCTTAGCGCTAGGCATGGGCACTGAAGCTTTCTTT. Translating gives CASSLALGMGTEAFF.

The chain has TRBV29-1 and TRBJ2-6; 10 bases map to TRBD1. The junction had 2 bases not matched to a gene; V was cut back by 0 bases and J by 0 bases. This CDR3 is 17 amino acids long. Germline V CDR1 and CDR2: SQVTM, ANQGSEA. The CDR3 loop is CSVEDRDRGSGANVLTF. In DNA, the CDR3 is TGCAGCGTTGAAGACCGGGACAGGGGCTCTGGGGCCAACGTCCTGACTTTC.

J is TRBJ2-2 and V is TRBV4-3; 9 bases match TRBD2. The length of the CDR3 is 16 residues. Unmatched junction bases numbered 2, after V lost 0 bases and J lost 3 bases. Germline CDR1 LGHNA, CDR2 YSLEER. This CDR3 is CASSQELAGYTGELFF. CDR3 sequence (DNA): TGCGCCAGCAGCCAAGAACTAGCGGGCTACACCGGGGAGCTGTTTTTT.

This clone was detected once. The V call is TRBV7-9, the J call TRBJ2-7; 10 bases map to TRBD1. The length of the CDR3 is 15 residues. Germline CDR1 reads SEHNR; CDR2 reads FQNEAQ (reference sequence). Trimming took 5 bases from V and 6 from J; bases not matched to a gene: 10. The CDR3 DNA follows: TGTGCCAGCAGCGGGAGACAGGGGGCTATTATCGAGCAGTACTTC. The encoded protein is CASSGRQGAIIEQYF.

This clone was counted a single time. The chain has TRBV7-8 and TRBJ2-7; 7 bases align to TRBD2. The germline gives CDR1 SGHVS, CDR2 FQNEAQ. Unmatched junction bases numbered 20, after V lost 5 bases and J lost 7 bases. This CDR3 spans 17 amino acids. The DNA for the CDR3 is TGTGCCAGCAGCCGAGATTTATCCGGGACTACCCTAGGGGAGCAGTACTTC. It specifies CASSRDLSGTTLGEQYF.

This sequence joins TRBV4-3 and TRBJ1-5, with TRBD1 as a possible D gene (6 bases). The CDR3 is 16 amino acids. Trimming cost V 3 bases and J 7 bases, with 19 bases left between them. Germline loops: CDR1 LGHNA, CDR2 YSLEER. In nucleotides, the CDR3 is TGCGCCAGCAGCCAGACGGTGGGCAGGGGCGGCCAGCCCCAGCATTTT. It is translated as CASSQTVGRGGQPQHF.

The rearrangement joins TRBV7-9 to TRBJ2-7; TRBD2 agrees at 8 bases. CDR1 SEHNR and CDR2 FQNEAQ come from the germline V gene (reference sequence). Unmatched junction bases numbered 13, after V lost 5 bases and J lost 4 bases. The length of the CDR3 is 16 residues. The CDR3 region is CASSPAGGSGRYEQYF. As DNA, the CDR3 is TGTGCCAGCAGCCCCGCCGGAGGAAGCGGGAGATACGAGCAGTACTTC.

The chain combines TRBV7-9 with TRBJ1-1; unclear D gene. Per the germline V gene, CDR1 is SEHNR and CDR2 is FQNEAQ (reference sequence). This CDR3 contains 14 residues. The V end was cut by 0 bases, the J end by 1 base, with 6 bases between. In DNA form, the CDR3 reads TGTGCCAGCAGCTTAGCAAAGAGGAACACTGAAGCTTTCTTT. Its protein is CASSLAKRNTEAFF.

The chain has TRBV6-1 and TRBJ2-7; D possibly corresponds to TRBD1 (5 bases). V lost 6 bases to trimming and J lost 0 bases, with 15 bases between them. The CDR3 length is 15 residues. The V gene's germline CDR1 is MNHNS and CDR2 SASEGT. In nucleotides, the CDR3 is TGTGCCAGCAGAGCGACTTCCGACAGCTCCTACGAGCAGTACTTC. Protein sequence: CASRATSDSSYEQYF.

The chain employs TRBV19 and TRBJ1-1, with 10 nucleotides matching TRBD1. The trim removed 4 bases at V and 7 bases at J, leaving 3 bases unmatched. The germline gives CDR1 LNHDA, CDR2 SQIVND (reference sequence). The CDR3 has 13 residues. In nucleotides, the CDR3 is TGTGCCAGTAGTACGGGACAGGGGAATGAAGCTTTCTTT. It is translated as CASSTGQGNEAFF.

The chain joins TRBV6-4 to TRBJ2-1, with D possibly TRBD2 on 6 matching bases. Trimming shortened V by 5 bases and J by 4 bases, and 18 bases separated the two germline ends. CDR1 is MRHNA and CDR2 is SNTAGT in the germline V gene. This CDR3 contains 16 residues. This CDR3 reads CASSWEEPSLYNEQFF. The CDR3 DNA follows: TGTGCCAGCAGTTGGGAGGAACCGAGTCTTTACAATGAGCAGTTCTTC.

V and J are TRBV7-9 and TRBJ2-3; 10 bases map to TRBD2. The CDR3 loop spans 16 amino acids. Germline V gene lookup returns CDR1 SEHNR and CDR2 FQNEAQ (reference sequence). Germline trimming cut 5 bases from V and 1 base from J; bases unmatched to any gene: 6. CDR3 region: CASSPRGTSGTDTQYF. The CDR3 DNA sequence: TGTGCCAGCAGCCCCCGAGGGACTAGCGGCACAGATACGCAGTATTTT.

This clone was observed a single time. The chain is built from TRBV6-4 and TRBJ2-5, with D unresolved. Germline CDR1 MRHNA, CDR2 SNTAGT. V lost 3 bases, J lost 1 base, and 3 bases lay in between. The CDR3 length is 12 residues. CDR3 in DNA: TGTGCCAGCAGTGAGCGCCAAGAGACCCAGTACTTC. Translation: CASSERQETQYF.

The chain recombines TRBV27 with TRBJ2-3; TRBD2 aligns across 7 bases. V was pared by 7 bases and J by 2 bases, with 6 bases of the junction left unmatched. The CDR3 loop spans 14 amino acids. Germline CDR1 MNHEY, CDR2 SMNVEV (reference sequence). CDR3 residues: CASTEGGNTDTQYF. Here the CDR3 DNA reads TGTGCCAGCACCGAGGGAGGGAACACAGATACGCAGTATTTT.

The chain combines TRBV6-4 with TRBJ2-5, with TRBD1 matching 8 bases. V shed 6 bases and J 4 bases; nucleotides not matched to a gene: 13. The length of the CDR3 is 16 residues. Looked up from germline, CDR1 is MRHNA and CDR2 is SNTAGT. The CDR3 region is CASRTRGQGSGETQYF. CDR3 DNA sequence: TGTGCCAGCAGAACTCGAGGACAGGGTTCAGGAGAGACCCAGTACTTC.

CDR3 bases: TGTGCCAGCTCACCATATTTGGGACAAGGTGACTACGAGCAGTACTTC. It is translated as CASSPYLGQGDYEQYF. This chain uses TRBV18 with TRBJ2-7, with D perhaps matching TRBD1 (6 bases). Trimming removed 2 bases from V and 3 bases from J, with 17 bases in between. In germline, CDR1 is KGHSH, CDR2 LQKENI. The CDR3 contains 16 residues.

CDR3 nucleotide sequence: TGTGCCAGTAGTATAATTTCAAGGGGTTTTACGGAACTGTTTTTT. It codes for CASSIISRGFTELFF. This chain joins TRBV19 and TRBJ1-4; D may be TRBD1 (5 bases). Trimming shortened V by 2 bases and J by 12 bases, and 19 bases separated the two germline ends. In germline, CDR1 is LNHDA, CDR2 SQIVND (reference sequence). The CDR3 length is 15 residues.

In its sample, this clone was seen once. CDR3 sequence: CASSGLAGYNEQFF. The CDR3 DNA reads TGTGCCAGCAGTGGTCTAGCGGGTTACAATGAGCAGTTCTTC. J is TRBJ2-1 and V is TRBV6-1; 8 nucleotides agree with TRBD2. CDR3 length equals 14 residues. Germline CDR1 and CDR2: MNHNS and SASEGT. The trim removed 4 bases at V and 4 bases at J, leaving 3 bases unmatched.